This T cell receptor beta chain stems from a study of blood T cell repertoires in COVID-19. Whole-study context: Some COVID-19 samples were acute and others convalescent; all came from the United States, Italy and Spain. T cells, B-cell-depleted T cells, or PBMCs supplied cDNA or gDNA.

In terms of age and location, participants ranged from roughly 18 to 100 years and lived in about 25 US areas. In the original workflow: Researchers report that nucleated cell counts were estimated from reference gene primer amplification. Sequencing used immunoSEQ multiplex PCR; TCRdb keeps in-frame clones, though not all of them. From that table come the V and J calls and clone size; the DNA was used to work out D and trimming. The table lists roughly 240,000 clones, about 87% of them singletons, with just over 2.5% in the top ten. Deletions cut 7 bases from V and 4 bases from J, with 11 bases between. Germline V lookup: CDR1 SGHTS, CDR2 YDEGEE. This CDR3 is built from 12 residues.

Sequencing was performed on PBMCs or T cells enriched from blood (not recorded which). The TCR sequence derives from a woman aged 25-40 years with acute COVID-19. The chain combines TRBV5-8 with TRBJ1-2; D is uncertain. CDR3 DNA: TGTGCCAGCCCCTCGGGATCCTATGGCTACACCTTC. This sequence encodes CASPSGSYGYTF. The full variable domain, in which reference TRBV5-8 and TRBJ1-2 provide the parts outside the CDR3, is EAGVTQSPTHLIKTRGQQATLRCSPISGHTSVYWYQQALGLGLQFLLWYDEGEERNRGNFPPRFSGRQFPNYSSELNVNALELEDSALYLCASPSGSYGYTFGSGTRLTVV.